This T cell receptor beta chain derives from a study of response to subunit inactivated influenza vaccine. Notes on the study in general: That few new T cells are recruited by each seasonal influenza vaccination was the authors' suggestion.

The germline V gene has CDR1 SGHDT and CDR2 YYEEEE. The CDR3 loop spans 17 amino acids. The V and J ends lost 6 bases and 4 bases, in that order; junction bases with no gene match: 12. Of note for this clonotype: Its antigen is unidentified.

One entry per CDR3 protein, called by TCRdb with MiXCR from the RT-PCR reads. The sample records hundreds of thousands of distinct CDR3 sequences, 21% being singletons. The source of this sequence is a man aged 50-75 years who received an inactivated influenza vaccine. Sequencing used PBMCs from blood, obtained about 20 months after vaccination. The chain is built from TRBV5-6 and TRBJ2-3; TRBD2 aligns across 12 bases. CDR3 nucleotides: TGTGCCAGCATACTAGCGGGGGGACCCCTCACCGCAGATACGCAGTATTTT. Its protein is CASILAGGPLTADTQYF.